This entry lists 30 T cell receptor beta chains sequenced from one sample in a study of control samples from healthy donors and cancer patients. Using immunoSEQ multiplex PCR, the repertoire was profiled, and TCRdb retains in-frame clones only, with some absent. This table holds around 100,000 clones, around 89% found once. Sequencing input: PBMCs. The receptors derive from a man aged 55-75 years with lung cancer.

The chain combines TRBV3-1 (or the pseudogene TRBV3-2) with TRBJ2-7, with D possibly being TRBD2 (7 bases). Germline-derived CDR1 and CDR2 are LGHDT and YNNKEL (reference sequence). The CDR3 is 16 amino acids. The V and J ends lost 5 bases and 2 bases respectively, with 19 bases between them. This CDR3 is CASSDLQGLQTYEQYF. The CDR3 nucleotides are TGTGCCAGCAGCGACCTACAGGGACTACAAACCTACGAGCAGTACTTC.

The rearrangement joins TRBV19 to TRBJ2-2, with a tentative D call TRBD1 (6 bases). Trimming pared 3 bases from V and 1 base from J, leaving 12 bases between. The length of the CDR3 is 16 residues. Germline CDR1 reads LNHDA; CDR2 reads SQIVND (reference sequence). CDR3 amino acids: CASSILPQGNTGELFF. CDR3 bases: TGTGCCAGTAGTATCCTCCCACAGGGGAACACCGGGGAGCTGTTTTTT.

This clone has only a few counts. V and J are TRBV7-8 and TRBJ1-5; D is possibly TRBD1 (5 bases). The CDR3 runs 18 residues. Trimming left V 1 base short and J 6 bases short, with 22 bases between. The V gene's germline CDR1 is SGHVS and CDR2 FQNEAQ. In DNA, the CDR3 is TGTGCCAGCAGCTTAGTCGCCGCGTCGGGGGTAAGGGGTCAGCCCCAGCATTTT. This codes for CASSLVAASGVRGQPQHF.

J is TRBJ1-6 and V is TRBV27; 7 nucleotides line up with TRBD1. Germline V gene data show CDR1 as MNHEY and CDR2 as SMNVEV (reference sequence). The CDR3 is 15 residues long. V gave up 5 bases and J gave up 6 bases; unmatched junction bases: 7. CDR3 DNA: TGTGCCAGCAGTGGAGGGGACAGCTTTAATTCACCCCTCCACTTT. Translating it yields CASSGGDSFNSPLHF.

This chain connects TRBV7-2 to TRBJ1-6; D is ambiguous. The CDR3 contains 15 residues. The germline V and J ends were trimmed by 5 bases and 7 bases, with 15 bases remaining between them. Germline V lookup: CDR1 SGHTA, CDR2 FQGNSA. DNA for the CDR3: TGTGCCAGCAGCGCTCACAGAGCCGGGAATTCACCCCTCCACTTT. Translation gives CASSAHRAGNSPLHF.

The V gene is TRBV6-5, the J gene TRBJ1-3; 7 bases fit TRBD1. The V gene end was trimmed by 8 bases and the J gene end by 1 base; junction bases not matched to a gene: 5. The CDR3 sequence is 14 residues long. Germline V gene sequence: CDR1 MNHEY, CDR2 SVGAGI. CDR3 bases: TGTGCCAGCTATCCACAGGGGTCTGGAAACACCATATATTTT. Encoded protein: CASYPQGSGNTIYF.

The chain employs TRBV24-1 and TRBJ2-5, with 11 bases lining up with TRBD2. The germline V gene has CDR1 KGHDR and CDR2 SFDVKD. The CDR3 loop spans 15 amino acids. The ends lost 4 bases at V and 4 bases at J; junction bases unmatched: 4. Written as DNA, the CDR3 is TGTGCCACCAGTGACCCCGGGACTAGCGGAGAGACCCAGTACTTC. It specifies CATSDPGTSGETQYF.

The chain uses TRBV4-1 and TRBJ2-1; D could derive from TRBD1 or TRBD2 (6 bases each). The V end was cut by 4 bases, the J end by 9 bases, with 13 bases between. The CDR3 length is 13 residues. In germline, CDR1 is MGHRA, CDR2 YSYEKL. In DNA, the CDR3 is TGCGCCAGCAGCCTAAGAGGGGGGAGTGAGCAGTTCTTC. This gives the protein CASSLRGGSEQFF.

This clone was seen a handful of times. The CDR3 DNA follows: TGTGCCAGCAGGAGGGACAGGTTATACGAGCAGTACGTC. Protein product: CASRRDRLYEQYV. The chain has TRBV6-5 and TRBJ2-7, with 8 positions matching TRBD1. The CDR3 spans 13 residues. The trim removed 6 bases at V and 4 bases at J, leaving 5 bases unmatched. Per germline, CDR1 MNHEY and CDR2 SVGAGI.

This chain connects TRBV29-1 to TRBJ2-1; TRBD1 aligns across 8 bases. The CDR3 runs 13 residues. Germline CDR1 and CDR2: SQVTM and ANQGSEA. Unmatched junction bases numbered 5, after V lost 6 bases and J lost 4 bases. The DNA of the CDR3 is TGCAGCGTGACAGGGGACCGGTACAATGAGCAGTTCTTC. It yields the protein CSVTGDRYNEQFF.

This chain connects TRBV19 to TRBJ1-5; TRBD1 matches at 8 bases. Losses at the gene ends were 9 bases for V and 2 bases for J; bases not matched to a gene: 3. The CDR3 runs to 13 residues. Germline CDR1 and CDR2: LNHDA and SQIVND (reference sequence). CDR3 protein: CARDRGRNQPQHF. CDR3 bases: TGTGCCAGAGACAGGGGACGCAATCAGCCCCAGCATTTT.

The chain uses TRBV5-5 and TRBJ1-1, with 8 bases lining up with TRBD1. Trimming cost V 4 bases and J 6 bases; bases outside gene matches: 8. The CDR3 sequence is 14 residues long. Germline CDR1 SGHKS, CDR2 YYEKEE (reference sequence). CDR3 DNA sequence: TGTGCCAGCAGCAGACAGGGGCACGGGGCTGAAGCTTTCTTT. Protein product: CASSRQGHGAEAFF.

The rearrangement links TRBV29-1 to TRBJ1-5, with D maybe TRBD1 (5 bases). The V end was cut by 6 bases, the J end by 0 bases, with 12 bases between. Germline loops: CDR1 SQVTM, CDR2 ANQGSEA. CDR3 length: 14 amino acids. Written as DNA, the CDR3 is TGCAGCGTCGGCGGGGGAAATAGCAATCAGCCCCAGCATTTT. It yields the protein CSVGGGNSNQPQHF.

The CDR3 bases are TGTGCCTGGACGGGCAGCCGAATGACTCGCAATGAGCAGTTCTTC. Translating gives CAWTGSRMTRNEQFF. The chain uses TRBV30 and TRBJ2-1, with D unresolved. Germline V lookup: CDR1 GTSNPN, CDR2 SVGIG (reference sequence). Trimming pared 4 bases from V and 6 bases from J, leaving 19 bases between. CDR3 length equals 15 residues.

This chain links TRBV6-5 with TRBJ1-5, with TRBD1 as a possible D gene (5 bases). The CDR3 loop spans 15 amino acids. Trimming cost V 5 bases and J 2 bases, with 13 bases left between them. Germline CDR1 reads MNHEY; CDR2 reads SVGAGI. Written as DNA, the CDR3 is TGTGCCAGCAGTAACCGGAAGGGGCGCAATCAGCCCCAGCATTTT. This gives the protein CASSNRKGRNQPQHF.

The V call is TRBV4-1, the J call TRBJ1-6; D unclear. This CDR3 is built from 20 residues. Looked up from germline, CDR1 is MGHRA and CDR2 is YSYEKL. V lost 0 bases, J lost 9 bases, and 27 bases lay in between. The chain's CDR3 is CASSQDGRIGPLKYGSPLHF. CDR3 nucleotides: TGCGCCAGCAGCCAAGATGGAAGGATAGGTCCGTTAAAATATGGTTCACCCCTCCACTTT.

The chain carries TRBV5-5 and TRBJ2-7; D unresolved. Trimming pared 4 bases from V and 3 bases from J, leaving 5 bases between. The CDR3 runs 11 residues. From germline, CDR1 is SGHKS and CDR2 YYEKEE (reference sequence). The CDR3 spells CASSPFYEQYF. Here the CDR3 DNA reads TGTGCCAGCAGCCCATTCTACGAGCAGTACTTC.

The V and J genes are TRBV5-4 and TRBJ1-4, with D tentatively TRBD1 (5 bases). V lost 4 bases and J lost 3, with 10 bases in between. This CDR3 region has 14 residues. Looked up from germline, CDR1 is SGHNT and CDR2 is YYREEE (reference sequence). The CDR3 sequence: CASSVGGANEKLFF. The CDR3 DNA reads as TGTGCCAGCAGCGTGGGGGGGGCTAATGAAAAACTGTTTTTT.

This chain uses TRBV6-5 with TRBJ2-2; 9 positions agree with TRBD2. Germline assignment: CDR1 MNHEY and CDR2 SVGAGI. V lost 4 bases and J lost 3; bases outside the gene matches: 3. The CDR3 sequence is 15 residues long. The CDR3 reads CASSFQRGDTGELFF. The CDR3 DNA reads as TGTGCCAGCAGTTTCCAGCGGGGGGACACCGGGGAGCTGTTTTTT.

The chain is built from TRBV9 and TRBJ1-1, with unresolved D. Looked up from germline, CDR1 is SGDLS and CDR2 is YYNGEE. CDR3 size: 16 residues. Trimming left V 4 bases short and J 1 base short, with 17 bases between. CDR3 DNA: TGTGCCAGCAGCTCCACTCTCTTGGCAAGGAACACTGAAGCTTTCTTT. Translated, it gives CASSSTLLARNTEAFF.

Worth noting for this clone: This CDR3 is also generated by other DNA sequences in the sample. The rearrangement links TRBV5-6 to TRBJ2-7; D remains unclear. V was cut by 0 bases and J by 2 bases, with 12 bases left in between. The CDR3 sequence is 15 residues long. Germline CDR1 and CDR2: SGHDT and YYEEEE. The CDR3: CASSLDPVNAYEQYV. The CDR3 bases are TGTGCCAGCAGCTTGGACCCCGTTAATGCCTACGAGCAGTACGTC.

This sequence joins TRBV10-1 and TRBJ2-3, with 15 bases fitting TRBD2. CDR3 length: 16 amino acids. The germline CDR1 and CDR2 sequences are WNHNN and SYGVQD (reference sequence). Unmatched junction bases numbered 6, after V lost 5 bases and J lost 6 bases. The CDR3 bases are TGCGCCAGCAGTTTCGGACTAGCGGGGGGGGTCGATACGCAGTATTTT. Translated: CASSFGLAGGVDTQYF.

The J gene is TRBJ2-1, the V gene TRBV27; perhaps TRBD2 as D (6 bases). This CDR3 contains 13 residues. With 5 bases removed from V and 5 bases from J, the gap between germline ends came to 10 bases. In germline, CDR1 is MNHEY, CDR2 SMNVEV (reference sequence). CDR3 region: CASSPLAHNEQFF. The CDR3 nucleotides are TGTGCCAGCAGTCCTCTAGCGCACAATGAGCAGTTCTTC.

The chain employs TRBV9 and TRBJ1-3; 7 nucleotides line up with TRBD1. V lost 3 bases and J lost 0; bases outside the gene matches: 3. There are 15 residues in the CDR3. Germline values: CDR1 SGDLS, CDR2 YYNGEE. CDR3 sequence (DNA): TGTGCCAGCAGCGCCCGGGACAGCTCTGGAAACACCATATATTTT. Residues: CASSARDSSGNTIYF.

In its sample, this clone was seen once. The V call is TRBV30, the J call TRBJ2-5; perhaps D is TRBD1 or TRBD2 (5 bases each). Trimming pared 0 bases from V and 14 bases from J, leaving 13 bases between. Germline loops: CDR1 GTSNPN, CDR2 SVGIG (reference sequence). This CDR3 contains 11 residues. Here the CDR3 DNA reads TGTGCCTGGAGTGTAGAGGGGACGCCATACTTC. This encodes CAWSVEGTPYF. The complete variable domain, with remaining parts taken from reference TRBV30 and TRBJ2-5, reads SQTIHQWPATLVQPVGSPLSLECTVEGTSNPNLYWYRQAAGRGLQLLFYSVGIGQISSEVPQNLSASRPQDRQFILSSKKLLLSDSGFYLCAWSVEGTPYFGPGTRLLVL.

The chain uses TRBV12-3 or TRBV12-4 and TRBJ1-2; possibly TRBD1 for D (6 bases). V was clipped by 8 bases and J by 8 bases, with 18 bases between them. CDR3 length: 13 residues. This chain's CDR3 is CASDLTGTGGYTF. Here the CDR3 DNA reads TGTGCCAGCGACTTGACAGGTACTGGCGGCTACACCTTC.

The rearrangement uses TRBV4-2 and TRBJ1-2, with 8 bases that match TRBD1. This CDR3 has 15 amino acids. Germline V lookup: CDR1 LGHNA, CDR2 YNFKEQ. J gave up 7 bases and V 2 bases, and 9 bases lay outside the gene matches. The CDR3 region has the DNA TGTGCCAGCAGCCAAAGACAGGGGAATTACGCTGGCTACACCTTC. It encodes CASSQRQGNYAGYTF.

This sequence joins TRBV11-2 and TRBJ2-7; no clear D gene. This CDR3 contains 14 residues. Germline assignment: CDR1 SGHAT and CDR2 FQNNGV. Trimming removed 2 bases from V and 2 bases from J, with 10 bases in between. The CDR3 bases are TGTGCCAGCAGCTTATGGGGTGGGGCCTACGAGCAGTACTTC. Translation gives CASSLWGGAYEQYF.

The chain couples TRBV12-3 or TRBV12-4 to TRBJ1-6; tentative D call: TRBD1 (6 bases). This CDR3 contains 13 residues. Trimming pared 5 bases from V and 8 bases from J, leaving 10 bases between. DNA for the CDR3: TGTGCCAGCAGTGTGGACAGTGATTCACCCCTCCACTTT. This encodes CASSVDSDSPLHF.

This chain uses TRBV4-1 with TRBJ1-5; 12 nucleotides match TRBD1. Looked up from germline, CDR1 is MGHRA and CDR2 is YSYEKL. The trim removed 6 bases at V and 1 base at J, leaving 13 bases unmatched. This CDR3 comprises 19 residues. Written as DNA, the CDR3 is TGCGCCAGCAGTGACCAAACCGGGACAGGGGGCTCGAGCAATCAGCCCCAGCATTTT. It translates to CASSDQTGTGGSSNQPQHF.